A selection of T cell receptor beta chains follows, all from one sample in a study of T cell changes during pregnancy in multiple sclerosis. The protocol was immunoSEQ multiplex PCR, while the TCRdb copy is restricted to in-frame clones and leaves out a portion. The sample yields tens of thousands of clones, about nine tenths seen once. Source: peripheral blood, taken in the third trimester of pregnancy. The receptor set was obtained from a female donor in good health, enrolled as a control in a pregnancy study. CDR3s include the opening cysteine and the closing phenylalanine or tryptophan. Each record gives: J gene, clone size, D gene, V gene, CDR3 DNA, CDR3 protein. The D gene is left open where the match is weak. Only some rows state a clone size, as once, few, many or a class for expanded clones.

TRBJ1-1,.,.,TRBV27,TGTGCCAGCAGTATGCAGGGAAGGACTGAAGCTTTCTTT,CASSMQGRTEAFF
TRBJ2-1,.,.,TRBV7-6,TGTGCCAGCAGCTCCGTCACAGGGTTTGGTGGGCAGTTCTTC,CASSSVTGFGGQFF
TRBJ2-1,.,.,TRBV19,TGTGCCAGTAGTAATCCGGATGAGCAGTTCTTC,CASSNPDEQFF
TRBJ2-5,few,.,TRBV14,TGTGCCAGCAGCCCCAGAACGAATGCAGGGGATAGAAAGGGGACCCAGTACTTC,CASSPRTNAGDRKGTQYF
TRBJ2-1,.,TRBD2,TRBV29-1,TGCAGCGTCCGCTATCGCGGGGGGCCTAGCTCCTACAATGAGCAGTTCTTC,CSVRYRGGPSSYNEQFF
TRBJ2-1,.,.,TRBV10-2,TGCGCCAGCAGTGAGCCAACGCGCTTACGAAGAGATGAGCAGTTCTTC,CASSEPTRLRRDEQFF
TRBJ2-3,.,.,TRBV28,TGTGCCAGCAGTTTATCCGCAGCGAGCACAGATACGCAGTATTTT,CASSLSAASTDTQYF
TRBJ1-2,.,.,TRBV28,TGTGCCAGCAGTCCTCCTGGACCGCGGGCGGGAGTCTATGGCTACACCTTC,CASSPPGPRAGVYGYTF
TRBJ1-5,.,TRBD1,TRBV6-1,TGTGCCAGCAGTGAAACTAGGGCAGGGGGCAGTCAGCCCCAGCATTTT,CASSETRAGGSQPQHF
TRBJ2-7,.,TRBD2,TRBV11-2,TGTGCCAGCAGCTTAGGCGGGAGATCGGTCGAGCAGTACTTC,CASSLGGRSVEQYF
TRBJ1-4,.,TRBD1,TRBV6-1,TGTGCCAGCAAACAGGGGGCTAATGAAAAACTGTTTTTT,CASKQGANEKLFF
TRBJ2-5,.,TRBD1,TRBV5-6,TGTGCCAGCAGCTGGGACAGGGGGGCAGCTCGAGAGACCCAGTACTTC,CASSWDRGAARETQYF
TRBJ2-1,.,TRBD2,TRBV7-6,TGTGCCAGCAGCTCGGGGACTAGCGGGTACAATGAGCAGTTCTTC,CASSSGTSGYNEQFF
TRBJ1-6,.,.,TRBV6-5,TGTGCCAGCGCCCCCAGGGGAAATTCACCCCTCCACTTT,CASAPRGNSPLHF
TRBJ1-1,.,.,TRBV12-5,TGTGCTAGTGGCCGGGGGGGGAACACTGAAGCTTTCTTT,CASGRGGNTEAFF
TRBJ1-3,.,.,TRBV7-9,TGTGCCAGCAGCTTAAGAACGCAGTCTGGAAACACCATATATTTT,CASSLRTQSGNTIYF
TRBJ2-1,.,TRBD2,TRBV27,TGTGCCAGCAGTCGAGCGGGGGGGTCGAATGAGCAGTTCTTC,CASSRAGGSNEQFF
TRBJ2-3,.,.,TRBV18,TGTGCCAGCTCACCACTAATAGGACTAACAGATACGCAGTATTTT,CASSPLIGLTDTQYF
TRBJ1-5,.,TRBD1,TRBV7-9,TGTGCCAGCAGCTCCCAGACAGGGGTTGGCCAGCCCCAGCATTTT,CASSSQTGVGQPQHF
TRBJ1-1,.,.,TRBV25-1,TGTGCCAGCAGTGAGGCGGGACGGTGGAACACTGAAGCTTTCTTT,CASSEAGRWNTEAFF
TRBJ2-7,.,.,TRBV7-9,TGTGCCAGCAGCTACGGACAGCCCTACGAGCAGTACTTC,CASSYGQPYEQYF
TRBJ2-1,.,TRBD2,TRBV19,TGTGCCAGTAGTATAGATCTGAGCCTAGCGGGAGAGGTCGCCGATGAGCAGTTCTTC,CASSIDLSLAGEVADEQFF
TRBJ1-1,.,.,TRBV5-8,TGTGCCAGCAGCCCACAGAACACTGAAGCTTTCTTT,CASSPQNTEAFF
TRBJ1-2,.,TRBD1,TRBV27,TGTGCCAGCAGTTCGTCGGGACAGACGAGAGGCTACACCTTC,CASSSSGQTRGYTF
TRBJ2-7,.,TRBD2,TRBV29-1,TGCAGCGGGGGGACCGGGACTACGAACCGTTACGAGCAGTACTTC,CSGGTGTTNRYEQYF
TRBJ1-6,.,.,TRBV7-9,TGTGCCAGCAGCCCCCCGATACGGGATTCACCCCTCCACTTT,CASSPPIRDSPLHF
TRBJ2-7,.,.,TRBV5-1,TGCGCCAGCAGCTTACTGTCGGGCGAGCAGTACTTC,CASSLLSGEQYF
TRBJ1-6,.,TRBD1,TRBV7-9,TGTGCCAGCAGCTCCGGACAGGGGGCAGATTCACCCCTCCACTTT,CASSSGQGADSPLHF
TRBJ2-7,.,.,TRBV5-6,TGTGCCAGCAGCGGGGGGTCGGAGCACATCTCCTACGAGCAGTACTTC,CASSGGSEHISYEQYF
TRBJ1-5,once,TRBD1,TRBV7-2,TGTGCCAGCAGCTTAGTGGCCAGGGGGAGGTTTTTGGCCCAGCATTTT,CASSLVARGRFLAQHF
TRBJ1-2,.,TRBD1,TRBV5-1,TGCGCCAGCAGCTGGACAGGGGAGGACTATGGCTACACCTTC,CASSWTGEDYGYTF
TRBJ2-3,.,.,TRBV2,TGTGCCAGCAGTGATACTCATACGCAGTATTTT,CASSDTHTQYF
TRBJ2-7,.,.,TRBV28,TGTGCCAGCAGTTCCGAGACAGGAACTAGCGACGAGCAGTACTTC,CASSSETGTSDEQYF
TRBJ2-2,.,TRBD2,TRBV7-7,TGTGCCAGCAGCTCATCCGGGACTAAATACACCGGGGAGCTGTTTTTT,CASSSSGTKYTGELFF
TRBJ2-3,once,.,TRBV7-2,TGTGCCAGCAGCTTAGAGGCTAGCGCAGAGGCGAATACGCAGTATTTT,CASSLEASAEANTQYF
TRBJ1-2,.,.,TRBV6-5,TGTGCCAGCAGTTACTCGGCCGGGTATAATGGCTACACCTTC,CASSYSAGYNGYTF
TRBJ2-5,.,.,TRBV19,TGTGCCAGTAGTATATCCGGAGAGACCCAGTACTTC,CASSISGETQYF
TRBJ2-7,.,.,TRBV28,TGTGCCAGCAGTTTGGCAGGATACGGGCAGTACTTC,CASSLAGYGQYF
TRBJ1-2,.,.,TRBV29-1,TGCAGCGTTGATCCTCTAGCCGGAGCATACTATGGCTACACCTTC,CSVDPLAGAYYGYTF
TRBJ1-1,.,TRBD1,TRBV27,TGTGCCAGCAGAGGGGACAGCCGGAACACTGAAGCTTTCTTT,CASRGDSRNTEAFF
TRBJ2-1,.,.,TRBV2,TGTGCCAGCAGTGCACATACCACAGGGCCCCTCTACAATGAGCAGTTCTTC,CASSAHTTGPLYNEQFF
TRBJ1-1,.,TRBD1,TRBV5-1,TGCGCCAGCAGCTTGGGGGGGTGGGGCAGGGGGTCTCCGGAAGCTTTCTTT,CASSLGGWGRGSPEAFF
TRBJ1-1,.,.,TRBV5-8,TGTGCCAGCAGGTCGAGAGGTGAAGCTTTCTTT,CASRSRGEAFF
TRBJ2-1,once,TRBD1,TRBV5-1,TGCGCCAGCAGCCACCGCACAGGGGGCGGGAATGAGCAGTTCTTC,CASSHRTGGGNEQFF
TRBJ1-2,.,.,TRBV19,TGTGCCAGTAGTCCGCCGGGTCCGTTCTATGGCTACACCTTC,CASSPPGPFYGYTF
TRBJ1-2,.,.,TRBV27,TGTGCCAGCAGTTTACGTACTAACTATGGCTACACCTTC,CASSLRTNYGYTF
TRBJ2-7,.,TRBD2,TRBV6-6,TGTGCCAGCAGTTACGGAGCGGGGGCCTACGAGCAGTACTTC,CASSYGAGAYEQYF
TRBJ1-2,.,.,TRBV5-1,TGCGCCAGCAGCCCCATCACAGAGATTTATGGCTACACCTTC,CASSPITEIYGYTF
TRBJ2-5,.,TRBD2,TRBV28,TGTGCCAGCAGCCGACGACTAGCGGGGGCCTTATACCAAGAGACCCAGTACTTC,CASSRRLAGALYQETQYF